The 7 T cell receptor beta chains presented below share a single source sample, sequenced in a study of cytotoxic CD8 clonotypes in ibrutinib-treated CLL (dated by TCRdb to the early 2020s). The time point label for this specimen denotes: 12 months on ibrutinib. The library was built by means of the immunoSEQ multiplex PCR assay. Drawn from immuneACCESS, this table holds only the in-frame rearrangements with V and J called that TCRdb kept. Clones are partly lost; checked studies trace under half to an unresolved V gene and leave the rest unexplained. Present in this sample are some 200,000 clones, just over 70% of which were seen just once. The ten largest clones capture roughly 5.9% of the sample. The sequenced sample was PBMCs, obtained after 12 months of ibrutinib treatment. Source of these receptors: a human donor with chronic lymphocytic leukemia.

This chain connects TRBV5-1 to TRBJ1-1; the match to TRBD1 covers 7 bases. Germline CDR1 SGHRS, CDR2 YFSETQ. The V and J ends lost 5 bases and 8 bases, in that order; junction bases with no gene match: 6. The CDR3 has 12 amino acids. CDR3 protein: CASRRDSPEAFF. For the CDR3, the DNA is TGCGCCAGCAGGAGGGACAGCCCCGAAGCTTTCTTT.

As for this clone: This CDR3 is also generated by other DNA sequences in the sample. The chain recombines TRBV30 with TRBJ1-2, with D hard to call. Trimming left V 3 bases short and J 8 bases short, with 13 bases between. Germline V gene lookup returns CDR1 GTSNPN and CDR2 SVGIG (reference sequence). The CDR3 is 12 amino acids. The CDR3 region has the DNA TGTGCCTGGAGCCCTGGGGTCGGGGGCTACACCTTC. Amino acids: CAWSPGVGGYTF.

This clone was seen more than once but under ten times. One end of the junction fails to match germline, which may point to a read error. The chain uses TRBV13 and TRBJ2-1; 9 bases are a match to TRBD2. CDR1 and CDR2 (germline): PRHDT, FYEKMQ (reference sequence). The CDR3 has 16 amino acids. The CDR3 DNA reads TGTGCCAGCAGCTTGTTTAGCGGGAGTTCCTCCAATGAGCAGTTCTTC. Amino acid sequence: CASSLFSGSSSNEQFF.

This sequence joins TRBV7-2 and TRBJ2-5; 7 positions agree with TRBD1. Germline assignment: CDR1 SGHTA and CDR2 FQGNSA. The trim removed 5 bases at V and 4 bases at J, leaving 16 bases unmatched. The CDR3 sequence is 17 residues long. The CDR3 sequence: CASSLSASRGLVETQYF. The CDR3 nucleotides read TGTGCCAGCAGCCTATCCGCCTCGAGGGGGCTGGTAGAGACCCAGTACTTC.

The chain employs TRBV9 and TRBJ2-7, with 8 bases lining up with TRBD1. V lost 5 bases and J lost 0; bases outside the gene matches: 10. CDR1 SGDLS and CDR2 YYNGEE come from the germline V gene. This CDR3 contains 16 residues. CDR3 region: CASSLGQGTSSYEQYF. Here the CDR3 DNA reads TGTGCCAGCAGTCTTGGACAGGGAACTAGCTCCTACGAGCAGTACTTC.

V and J are TRBV7-9 and TRBJ2-3, with D uncertain. CDR1 and CDR2 from the germline V gene are SEHNR and FQNEAQ (reference sequence). The CDR3 is 17 residues long. V gave up 1 base and J gave up 0 bases, with 14 bases separating them. The CDR3 bases are TGTGCCAGCAGCTTAGTTTTCGTCAGAGAAAGCACAGATACGCAGTATTTT. It translates to CASSLVFVRESTDTQYF. The full variable domain, with the rest looked up from reference TRBV7-9 and TRBJ2-3, is DTGVSQNPRHKITKRGQNVTFRCDPISEHNRLYWYRQTLGQGPEFLTYFQNEAQLEKSRLLSDRFSAERPKGSFSTLEIQRTEQGDSAMYLCASSLVFVRESTDTQYFGPGTRLTVL.

The V gene is TRBV29-1, the J gene TRBJ1-3; 8 bases are shared with TRBD1. V trimming: 3 bases; J trimming: 5 bases; junction bases outside the gene matches: 6. CDR1 and CDR2 (germline): SQVTM, ANQGSEA. This CDR3 has 14 residues. CDR3 loop: CSVDLGTGRNTIYF. The CDR3 DNA is TGCAGCGTTGACTTGGGGACAGGTCGAAACACCATATATTTT.